Listed here are 14 T cell receptor beta chains from one sample, sequenced in a study of preoperative IRX-2 immunotherapy in early breast cancer. Some clones are missing from TCRdb's copy, which holds only in-frame ones; the method was immunoSEQ multiplex PCR. The sample comprises about 98,000 clones, 86% of which are singletons, and roughly 2% rests with the top ten. Documented treatment: preoperative locoregional IRX-2 cytokine immunotherapy. The source was tumor tissue, collected after IRX-2 immunotherapy. All receptors come from a human donor with breast cancer.

The chain carries TRBV28 and TRBJ2-7; TRBD2 agrees at 15 bases. J gave up 4 bases and V 10 bases, and 8 bases lay outside the gene matches. This CDR3 contains 15 residues. The germline CDR1 and CDR2 sequences are MDHEN and SYDVKM. The CDR3 DNA reads TGTGCCACCCTCGCGGGACTAGCGGGGGGTTACGAGCAGTACTTC. Amino acid sequence: CATLAGLAGGYEQYF.

The CDR3 here is CASSSGSIPYGYTF. As DNA, the CDR3 is TGTGCCAGCAGTTCAGGCTCAATTCCCTATGGCTACACCTTC. The chain uses TRBV6-8 and TRBJ1-2; D unclear. CDR1 is MNHGY and CDR2 is SAAAGT in the germline V gene. The CDR3 loop spans 14 amino acids. V lost 4 bases and J 4 bases, leaving 13 bases between the germline ends.

The J gene is TRBJ1-1, the V gene TRBV10-1; D is ambiguous. The CDR3 length is 15 residues. The V gene's germline CDR1 is WNHNN and CDR2 SYGVQD (reference sequence). With 8 bases removed from V and 0 bases from J, the gap between germline ends came to 16 bases. In DNA, the CDR3 is TGCGCCAGCGGCCCCAACAGAGGGTTGAACACTGAAGCTTTCTTT. It translates to CASGPNRGLNTEAFF.

V and J are TRBV30 and TRBJ1-2, with 9 bases lining up with TRBD1. In germline, CDR1 is GTSNPN, CDR2 SVGIG (reference sequence). The CDR3 totals 15 residues. With V trimmed by 7 bases and J by 1 base, 10 bases remained unmatched. The DNA of the CDR3 is TGTGCCTCAGCCGGACAGGGGAACTTTAACTATGGCTACACCTTC. Encoded protein: CASAGQGNFNYGYTF.

This chain uses TRBV2 with TRBJ1-5; D possibly corresponds to TRBD1 (5 bases). This CDR3 has 13 amino acids. The V end was cut by 6 bases, the J end by 0 bases, with 6 bases between. Germline V gives CDR1 SNHLY, CDR2 FYNNEI. This CDR3 is CASSRDSNQPQHF. As DNA, the CDR3 is TGTGCCAGCAGCAGGGATAGCAATCAGCCCCAGCATTTT.

This rearrangement joins TRBV11-3 to TRBJ1-2; TRBD1 aligns across 7 bases. V lost 7 bases and J lost 4; bases outside the gene matches: 12. Germline lookup yields CDR1 SGHNT and CDR2 YENEEA. This CDR3 has 15 amino acids. CDR3 DNA sequence: TGTGCCAGCATAAAGAACTCGGGACAGTTCTATGGCTACACCTTC. This translates into CASIKNSGQFYGYTF.

The chain couples TRBV6-8 to TRBJ1-1, with D tentatively TRBD1 (6 bases). Trimming stripped 4 bases from V and 4 bases from J, with 22 bases between. This CDR3 has 17 residues. The germline V gene has CDR1 MNHGY and CDR2 SAAAGT. The CDR3 nucleotides read TGTGCCAGCAGTTCAACCGTCAACCCACAGGGTGGCACTGAAGCTTTCTTT. It specifies CASSSTVNPQGGTEAFF.

J is TRBJ2-3 and V is TRBV11-3; D tentatively reads TRBD1 or TRBD2 (6 bases each). Germline CDR1 SGHNT, CDR2 YENEEA. Trimming left V 5 bases short and J 2 bases short, with 14 bases between. The CDR3 totals 15 residues. This CDR3 reads CASSPRGLHTDTQYF. In nucleotides, the CDR3 is TGTGCCAGCAGCCCCAGGGGACTCCACACAGATACGCAGTATTTT.

The gene calls are TRBV7-1 and TRBJ1-5; tentatively, D is TRBD1 (5 bases). TRBV7-1 is classed as an ORF, of uncertain function. The CDR3 extends over 15 amino acids. With 5 bases removed from V and 0 bases from J, the gap between germline ends came to 11 bases. In DNA form, the CDR3 reads TGTGCCAGCAGCGCGGCAGGGAATAGCAATCAGCCCCAGCATTTT. This translates into CASSAAGNSNQPQHF.

This clone was detected once. The chain joins TRBV18 to TRBJ2-2, with D unresolved. CDR3 length equals 14 residues. Germline V CDR1 and CDR2: KGHSH, LQKENI. The V end lost 6 bases, the J end lost 7 bases, and 15 bases lay between the germline ends. CDR3 nucleotides: TGTGCCAGCTCCCCCAAGGGCTGGGACGGGGAGCTGTTTTTT. Its translation is CASSPKGWDGELFF.

The chain is built from TRBV6-8 and TRBJ1-5; 7 bases match TRBD1. Germline V CDR1 and CDR2: MNHGY, SAAAGT. Trimming cost V 6 bases and J 1 base; bases outside gene matches: 6. The CDR3 is 15 amino acids. The CDR3 is CASSGDSGSNQPQHF. CDR3 DNA: TGTGCCAGCAGCGGGGACAGTGGGAGCAATCAGCCCCAGCATTTT.

The gene calls are TRBV19 and TRBJ2-7; TRBD1 matches 10 bases. From germline, CDR1 is LNHDA and CDR2 SQIVND (reference sequence). V was pared by 9 bases and J by 4 bases, with 9 bases of the junction left unmatched. There are 14 residues in the CDR3. The CDR3 bases are TGTGCCAGCGGGAGGGACAGGGGCCGATACGAGCAGTACTTC. As protein: CASGRDRGRYEQYF.

The V and J genes are TRBV11-3 and TRBJ1-2, with TRBD1 matching 7 bases. Germline CDR1 SGHNT, CDR2 YENEEA. J was trimmed by 5 bases and V by 6 bases; bases with no gene match: 12. This CDR3 region has 15 residues. CDR3 sequence: CASRSRGPGKYGYTF. The CDR3 coding sequence is TGTGCCAGCAGGTCGAGGGGGCCGGGGAAGTATGGCTACACCTTC.

This clone showed up many times. This chain connects TRBV1 to TRBJ2-7. TRBV1 is annotated as a pseudogene. The CDR3 runs to 12 residues. The CDR3 here is CASSQDDYEQYF. DNA of the CDR3: TGCGCCAGCAGCCAGGACGACTACGAGCAGTACTTC.